Below, one T cell receptor beta chain is given with its context. The data derive from a study of blood T cell repertoires in COVID-19. Across the study: Recovered status in Cohort 3 required two negative PCRs, clearance, or symptom resolution.

Some clones are missing from TCRdb's copy, which holds only in-frame ones; the method was immunoSEQ multiplex PCR. There are fewer than 250,000 clones in the sample; around 86% occur only once, and 7% to 9% lies in the top ten. Germline V gene data show CDR1 as SGHRS and CDR2 as YFSETQ. J gave up 3 bases and V 3 bases, and 8 bases lay outside the gene matches. The CDR3 runs 16 residues. Sequences were obtained from PBMCs or T cells enriched from blood (not recorded which). The clonotype originates from a man aged 30-40 years in a cohort exposed to, infected with or recovered from COVID-19 (not recorded which). The genes are TRBV5-1 and TRBJ2-7; TRBD1 agrees at 11 bases. The CDR3 sequence: CASSWRTGGAVYEQYF. In DNA, the CDR3 is TGCGCCAGCAGCTGGAGGACAGGGGGCGCGGTCTACGAGCAGTACTTC.